The rows below give T cell receptor beta chains drawn from one sample of a study of blood T cell repertoires in COVID-19. Libraries were prepared by immunoSEQ multiplex PCR; TCRdb keeps only in-frame clonotypes and omits some of them. The data contain about 180,000 clones, over 80% of them seen just once; the ten biggest clones take up 7%. The material sequenced was peripheral blood. The receptors were gathered from a woman aged 40 to 50 with COVID-19, enrolled during active disease. CDR3s include the opening cysteine and the closing phenylalanine or tryptophan. The D gene is left open where the match is weak. Clone size is shown for a subset of rows, as once, few, many or a class of expanded clone.

D gene,V gene,clone size,J gene,CDR3 protein,CDR3 DNA
NA,TRBV6-2/TRBV6-3,NA,TRBJ1-2,CASSPLAAKGNYGYTF,TGTGCCAGCAGCCCTCTGGCGGCGAAAGGAAACTATGGCTACACCTTC
TRBD2,TRBV7-6,NA,TRBJ2-7,CASSLGAGESSYEQYF,TGTGCCAGCAGCTTAGGAGCGGGGGAATCCTCCTACGAGCAGTACTTC
NA,TRBV6-1,NA,TRBJ1-5,CASSEAGGINQPQHF,TGTGCCAGCAGTGAAGCGGGAGGGATCAATCAGCCCCAGCATTTT
TRBD1,TRBV4-2,once,TRBJ2-1,CASSPGTVFYNEQFF,TGTGCCAGCAGCCCCGGGACAGTTTTTTACAATGAGCAGTTCTTC
NA,TRBV28,NA,TRBJ2-7,CASIPGQTYEQYF,TGTGCCAGCATCCCGGGACAAACCTACGAGCAGTACTTC
TRBD2,TRBV7-3,NA,TRBJ2-1,CASSPGTSGRARSEQFF,TGTGCCAGCAGCCCCGGGACTAGCGGGAGGGCCCGGAGTGAGCAGTTCTTC
NA,TRBV5-6,NA,TRBJ1-2,CASSLDLQDPYGYTF,TGTGCCAGCAGCTTGGACCTACAGGACCCCTATGGCTACACCTTC
NA,TRBV28,few,TRBJ1-6,CASRSGYNSPLHF,TGTGCCAGCAGATCAGGGTATAATTCACCCCTCCACTTT
TRBD1,TRBV5-1,few,TRBJ2-7,CASSFVPDRGLYYEQYF,TGCGCCAGCAGCTTCGTCCCGGACAGGGGGCTCTATTACGAGCAGTACTTC
TRBD2,TRBV19,NA,TRBJ2-1,CASSIVGRALNEQFF,TGTGCCAGTAGTATTGTCGGGAGGGCCCTCAATGAGCAGTTCTTC
NA,TRBV5-6,NA,TRBJ2-7,CASSLYVSSYEQYF,TGTGCCAGCAGCTTGTATGTTAGCTCCTACGAGCAGTACTTC
NA,TRBV9,NA,TRBJ1-1,CASSPAGVVDTEAFF,TGTGCCAGCAGCCCGGCGGGGGTTGTTGACACTGAAGCTTTCTTT
NA,TRBV5-8,NA,TRBJ1-2,CASSLWTDNYGYTF,TGTGCCAGCAGCTTATGGACAGATAACTATGGCTACACCTTC
NA,TRBV7-9,many,TRBJ2-7,CASSLVTGKIHEQYF,TGTGCCAGCAGCTTAGTTACAGGGAAAATCCACGAGCAGTACTTC
NA,TRBV12-3/TRBV12-4,NA,TRBJ2-5,CASSLGVQETQYF,TGTGCCAGCAGTTTAGGAGTCCAAGAGACCCAGTACTTC
NA,TRBV12-3/TRBV12-4,NA,TRBJ1-5,CASSLVPDQPQHF,TGTGCCAGCAGTTTAGTCCCAGATCAGCCCCAGCATTTT
TRBD1,TRBV7-3,NA,TRBJ2-7,CASSLGQGTGPYEQYF,TGTGCCAGCAGCTTAGGACAGGGGACAGGACCCTACGAGCAGTACTTC
NA,TRBV30,NA,TRBJ1-6,CAWSVRGHWTPLHF,TGTGCCTGGAGTGTACGGGGACATTGGACACCCCTCCACTTT
NA,TRBV7-2,NA,TRBJ1-5,CASSLSRNSNQPQHF,TGTGCCAGCAGCTTATCCAGAAATAGCAATCAGCCCCAGCATTTT
TRBD1,TRBV28,NA,TRBJ2-5,CASSPPGQGVTQYF,TGTGCCAGCAGTCCGCCGGGACAGGGGGTGACCCAGTACTTC
TRBD1,TRBV19,NA,TRBJ2-7,CASTISGQGLSEQYF,TGTGCCAGTACGATTTCAGGACAGGGGTTGTCCGAGCAGTACTTC